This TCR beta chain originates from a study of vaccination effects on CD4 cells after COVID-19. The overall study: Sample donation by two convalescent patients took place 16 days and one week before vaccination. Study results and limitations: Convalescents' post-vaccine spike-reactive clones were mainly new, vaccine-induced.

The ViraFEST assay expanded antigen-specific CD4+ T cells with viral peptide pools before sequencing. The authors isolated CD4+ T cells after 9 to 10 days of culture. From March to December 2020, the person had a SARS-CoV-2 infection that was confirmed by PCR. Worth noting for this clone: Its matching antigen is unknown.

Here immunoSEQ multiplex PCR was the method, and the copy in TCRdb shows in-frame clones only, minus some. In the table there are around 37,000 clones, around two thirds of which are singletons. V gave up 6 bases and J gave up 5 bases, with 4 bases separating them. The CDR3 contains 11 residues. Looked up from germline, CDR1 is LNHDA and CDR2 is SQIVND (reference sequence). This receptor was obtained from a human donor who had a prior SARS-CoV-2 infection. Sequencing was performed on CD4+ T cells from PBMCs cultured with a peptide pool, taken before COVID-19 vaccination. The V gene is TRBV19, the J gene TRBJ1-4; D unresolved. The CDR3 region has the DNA TGTGCCAGTAGCAGGAATGAAAAACTGTTTTTT. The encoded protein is CASSRNEKLFF.